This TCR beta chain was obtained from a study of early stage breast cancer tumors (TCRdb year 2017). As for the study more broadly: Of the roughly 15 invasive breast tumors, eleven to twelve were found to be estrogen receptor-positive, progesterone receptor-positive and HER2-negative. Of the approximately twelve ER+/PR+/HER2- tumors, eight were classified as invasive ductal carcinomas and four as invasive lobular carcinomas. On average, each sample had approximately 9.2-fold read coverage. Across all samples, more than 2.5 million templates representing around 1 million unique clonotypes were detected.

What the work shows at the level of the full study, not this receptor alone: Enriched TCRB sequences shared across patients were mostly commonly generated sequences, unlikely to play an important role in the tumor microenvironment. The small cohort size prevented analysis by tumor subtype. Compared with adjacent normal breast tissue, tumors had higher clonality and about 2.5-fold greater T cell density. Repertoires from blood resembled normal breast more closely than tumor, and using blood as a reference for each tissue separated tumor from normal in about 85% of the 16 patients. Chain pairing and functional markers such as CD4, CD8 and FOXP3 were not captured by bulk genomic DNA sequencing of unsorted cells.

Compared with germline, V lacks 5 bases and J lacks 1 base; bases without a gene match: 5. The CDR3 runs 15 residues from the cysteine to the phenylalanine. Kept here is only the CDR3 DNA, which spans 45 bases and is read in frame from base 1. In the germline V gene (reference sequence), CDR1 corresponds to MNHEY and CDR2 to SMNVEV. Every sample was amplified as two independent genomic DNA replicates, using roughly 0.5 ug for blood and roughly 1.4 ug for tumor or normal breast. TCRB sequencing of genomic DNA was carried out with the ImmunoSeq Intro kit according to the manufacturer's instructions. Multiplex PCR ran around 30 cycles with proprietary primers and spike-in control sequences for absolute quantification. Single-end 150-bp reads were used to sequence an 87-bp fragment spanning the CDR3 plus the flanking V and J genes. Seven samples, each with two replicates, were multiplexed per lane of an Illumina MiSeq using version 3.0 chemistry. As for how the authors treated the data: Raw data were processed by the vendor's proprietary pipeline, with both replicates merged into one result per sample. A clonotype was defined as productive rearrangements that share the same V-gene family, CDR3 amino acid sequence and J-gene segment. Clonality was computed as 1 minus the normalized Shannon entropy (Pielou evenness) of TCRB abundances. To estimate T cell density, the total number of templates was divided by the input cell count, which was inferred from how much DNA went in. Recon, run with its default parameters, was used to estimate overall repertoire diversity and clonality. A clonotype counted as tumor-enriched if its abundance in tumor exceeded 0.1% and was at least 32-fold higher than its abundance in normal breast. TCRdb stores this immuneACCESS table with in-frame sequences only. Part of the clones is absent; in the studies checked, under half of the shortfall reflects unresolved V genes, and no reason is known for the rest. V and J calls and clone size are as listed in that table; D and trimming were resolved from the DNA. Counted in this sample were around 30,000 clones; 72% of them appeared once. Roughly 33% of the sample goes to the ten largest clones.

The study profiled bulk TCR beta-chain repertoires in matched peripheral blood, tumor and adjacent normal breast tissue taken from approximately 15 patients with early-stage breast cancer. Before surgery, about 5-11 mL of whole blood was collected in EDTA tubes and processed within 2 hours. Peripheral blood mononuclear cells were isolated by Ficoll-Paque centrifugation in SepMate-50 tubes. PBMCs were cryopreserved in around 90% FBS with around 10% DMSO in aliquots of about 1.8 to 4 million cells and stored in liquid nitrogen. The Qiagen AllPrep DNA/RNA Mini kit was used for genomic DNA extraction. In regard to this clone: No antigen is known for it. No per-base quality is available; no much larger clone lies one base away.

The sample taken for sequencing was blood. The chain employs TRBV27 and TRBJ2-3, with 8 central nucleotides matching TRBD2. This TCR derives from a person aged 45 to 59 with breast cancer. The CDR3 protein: CASSPPAGGTDTQYF. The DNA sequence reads TGTGCCAGCAGTCCGCCAGCGGGAGGCACAGATACGCAGTATTTT.